A selection of T cell receptor beta chains follows, all from one sample in a study of early T cells in non-severe SARS-CoV-2 infection. One entry per CDR3 protein results from TCRdb running MiXCR on the 5' RACE reads. The table has about 28,000 distinct CDR3 sequences, about 6.1% seen once; the top ten hold roughly 5.7%. The specimen sequenced was whole blood. These receptors were collected from an adult who was a healthcare worker with PCR-confirmed SARS-CoV-2 infection or an uninfected control (not recorded which). Both conserved end residues are part of each CDR3. D genes are given only for firm matches. Rows may omit the clone size; those that give it use once, few, many or a size class.

clone_size d_call j_call v_call cdr3_aa cdr3_nt
many NA TRBJ1-4 TRBV12-3/TRBV12-4 CASSRWDGRPTNEKLFF TGTGCCAGCAGTCGCTGGGACGGAAGACCAACTAATGAAAAACTGTTTTTT
few NA TRBJ2-1 TRBV5-6 CASSYRRFSLDEQFF TGTGCCAGCAGCTACAGAAGGTTTTCCTTGGATGAGCAGTTCTTC
few TRBD2 TRBJ2-5 TRBV2 CASRLAGSQETQYF TGTGCCAGCCGACTAGCGGGGAGCCAAGAGACCCAGTACTTC
NA NA TRBJ1-6 TRBV6-6 CASSQSSYNSPLHF TGTGCCAGCAGTCAGAGCTCCTATAATTCACCCCTCCACTTT
many NA TRBJ1-3 TRBV10-3 CAISENPRAGNTIYF TGTGCCATCAGTGAGAACCCCAGGGCTGGAAACACCATATATTTT
medium-sized NA TRBJ1-2 TRBV20-1 CSARFLGLGGYTF TGCAGTGCTAGATTTCTGGGCCTAGGGGGCTACACCTTC
few TRBD1 TRBJ1-1 TRBV4-2 CASSQAGTGGYRNTEAFF TGTGCCAGCAGCCAGGCCGGGACAGGGGGCTATAGGAACACTGAAGCTTTCTTT
many NA TRBJ2-5 TRBV7-2 CASSLGPLQETQYF TGTGCCAGCAGCTTAGGCCCCCTCCAAGAGACCCAGTACTTC
few NA TRBJ1-4 TRBV2 CASFAGGKLFF TGTGCCAGCTTCGCGGGGGGGAAACTGTTTTTT
many NA TRBJ2-7 TRBV7-9 CASSLGGASYEQYF TGTGCCAGCAGCTTAGGGGGCGCGTCCTACGAGCAGTACTTC
many NA TRBJ2-5 TRBV27 CASSPLQGRWGETQYF TGTGCCAGCAGTCCCCTACAGGGGAGGTGGGGAGAGACCCAGTACTTC
NA TRBD1 TRBJ2-1 TRBV5-1 CASSIETGAPLYEQFF TGCGCCAGCAGCATTGAGACAGGGGCCCCTTTGTATGAGCAGTTCTTC
many NA TRBJ2-7 TRBV20-1 CSASGGGYEQYF TGCAGTGCTAGCGGGGGTGGATACGAGCAGTACTTC
many NA TRBJ1-5 TRBV4-2 CASSQEGDLSNQPQHF TGTGCCAGCAGCCAAGAGGGGGATCTTAGCAATCAGCCCCAGCATTTT
NA NA TRBJ1-1 TRBV29-1 CSVSVQAAFF TGCAGCGTTTCAGTCCAGGCAGCTTTCTTT
many NA TRBJ1-4 TRBV6-5 CASSSSATNEKLFF TGTGCCAGCAGTTCCAGTGCAACTAATGAAAAACTGTTTTTT
many NA TRBJ2-3 TRBV7-2 CASSRASSTDTQYF TGTGCCAGCTCAAGGGCGTCTAGCACAGATACGCAGTATTTT
many TRBD1 TRBJ1-4 TRBV4-2 CASSLVWDRGDEKLFF TGTGCCAGCAGCCTAGTATGGGACAGGGGCGATGAAAAACTGTTTTTT
many NA TRBJ1-2 TRBV5-4 CASSLPNSNQRVFGSSVGYTF TGTGCCAGCAGCTTGCCCAATTCCAATCAGAGGGTGTTCGGATCCTCAGTGGGCTACACCTTC
many TRBD2 TRBJ2-3 TRBV11-1 CASRQTSGPTDTQYF TGTGCCAGCAGGCAGACTAGCGGACCCACAGATACGCAGTATTTT
many NA TRBJ2-4 TRBV18 CASSPRPGLAKNIQYF TGTGCCAGCTCACCACGTCCGGGGCTAGCCAAAAACATTCAGTACTTC
many NA TRBJ1-3 TRBV9 CASSVGSVAGNTIYF TGTGCCAGCAGCGTAGGTTCTGTTGCGGGAAACACCATATATTTT
many TRBD1 TRBJ1-6 TRBV28 CASSTGDSPLHF TGTGCCAGCTCCACAGGGGATTCACCCCTCCACTTT
many NA TRBJ2-1 TRBV7-9 CASGFYNEQFF TGTGCCAGCGGATTCTACAATGAGCAGTTCTTC
many TRBD1 TRBJ1-2 TRBV20-1 CSARETGTAKYYGYTF TGCAGTGCTAGAGAGACCGGGACAGCAAAATACTATGGCTACACCTTC
many NA TRBJ1-6 TRBV2 CASRGTTGKSPLHF TGTGCCAGCAGGGGAACTACAGGAAAATCACCCCTCCACTTT
many NA TRBJ1-3 TRBV28 CASSLWAGYSGNTIYF TGTGCCAGCAGTTTATGGGCAGGGTACTCTGGAAACACCATATATTTT